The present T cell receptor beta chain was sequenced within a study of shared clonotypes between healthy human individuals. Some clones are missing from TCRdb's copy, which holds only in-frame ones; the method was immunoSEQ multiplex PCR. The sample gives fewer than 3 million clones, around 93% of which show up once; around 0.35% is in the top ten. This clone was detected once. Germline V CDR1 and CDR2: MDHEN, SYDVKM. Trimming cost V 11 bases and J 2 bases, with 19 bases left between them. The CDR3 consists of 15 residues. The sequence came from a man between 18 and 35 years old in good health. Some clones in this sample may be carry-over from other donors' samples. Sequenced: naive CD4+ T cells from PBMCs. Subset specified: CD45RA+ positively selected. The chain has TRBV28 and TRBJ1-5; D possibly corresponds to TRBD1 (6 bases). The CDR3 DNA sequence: TGTGCCTCACGGGGTGGAGGGGGAGGCAATCAGCCCCAGCATTTT. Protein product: CASRGGGGGNQPQHF.